This TCR beta chain was observed in a study of OX40 agonist ivuxolimab in advanced cancers. V was trimmed by 5 bases and J by 0 bases, leaving 10 bases between them. This CDR3 has 15 residues. Per germline, CDR1 SGHVS and CDR2 FQNEAQ. Sequencing used immunoSEQ multiplex PCR; TCRdb keeps in-frame clones, though not all of them. The sample lists about 34,000 clones; over 90% were seen once. The receptor was isolated from an adult with an advanced solid tumor such as melanoma, head and neck, liver or kidney cancer. This chain uses TRBV7-8 with TRBJ2-2; the D gene is possibly TRBD2 (6 bases). Sequencing was performed on CD4+ or CD8+ T cells sorted from blood, taken in a trial of the OX40 agonist ivuxolimab. CDR3 in amino acids: CASSPRLANTGELFF. As DNA, the CDR3 is TGTGCCAGCAGCCCCAGACTAGCGAACACCGGGGAGCTGTTTTTT. Based on the CDR3 plus reference TRBV7-8 and TRBJ2-2, the full variable domain is GAGVSQSPRYKVAKRGQDVALRCDPISGHVSLFWYQQALGQGPEFLTYFQNEAQLDKSGLPSDRFFAERPEGSVSTLKIQRTQQEDSAVYLCASSPRLANTGELFFGEGSRLTVL.